This T cell receptor (beta chain) was retrieved from a study of T cells in Graves' hyperthyroidism and ophthalmopathy. At the level of the study: The authors collected peripheral blood at initial diagnosis, before any treatment.

Amplified regions were TCR beta CDR3 sequences from RNA transcripts. A set of HTBI primers served as the primers for a first-round RT-PCR of the TCR CDR3. TCRdb redid the calling of the multiplex PCR reads with MiXCR, one entry per CDR3 protein. The sample consists of some 250,000 distinct CDR3 sequences, about 15% of them appearing once. Every diagnosis used clinical symptoms, serum thyroxine and TRAb, thyroid ultrasound and orbital computed tomography. Germline V gene lookup returns CDR1 MGHRA and CDR2 YSYEKL. CDR3 length: 13 residues. V lost 9 bases, J lost 4 bases, and 7 bases stayed unmatched. This clonotype appeared many times. Its target is unknown. Study findings and constraints: It was a median roughly six months before onset that the model predicted ophthalmopathy. Ophthalmopathy and stable hyperthyroidism were separated by a 13 V-J model.

The specimen sequenced was blood. The receptor comes from a woman between 40 and 55 years old with Graves' hyperthyroidism that later progressed to Graves' ophthalmopathy. The chain combines TRBV4-1 with TRBJ1-2; 8 bases are a match to TRBD1. The CDR3 is CASHGQGTYGYTF. CDR3 DNA: TGCGCCAGTCACGGACAGGGAACCTATGGCTACACCTTC.